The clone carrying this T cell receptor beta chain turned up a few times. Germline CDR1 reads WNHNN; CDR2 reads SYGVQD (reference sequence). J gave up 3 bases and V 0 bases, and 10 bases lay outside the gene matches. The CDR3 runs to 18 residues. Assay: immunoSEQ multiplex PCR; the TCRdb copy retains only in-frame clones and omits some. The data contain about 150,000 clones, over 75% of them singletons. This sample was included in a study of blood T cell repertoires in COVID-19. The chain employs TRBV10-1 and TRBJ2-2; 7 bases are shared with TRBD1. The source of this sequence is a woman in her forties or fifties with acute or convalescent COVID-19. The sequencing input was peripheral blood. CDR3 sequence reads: CASSESTRCGTDTGELFF. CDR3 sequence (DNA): TGCGCCAGCAGTGAGTCAACGAGGTGTGGGACAGACACCGGGGAGCTGTTTTTT.